The source of this T cell receptor (beta chain) is a study of vaccination effects on CD4 cells after COVID-19. Using viral peptide pools, the ViraFEST assay grew out antigen-specific CD4+ T cells prior to sequencing. After less than 11 days in culture, the CD4+ T cells were isolated. A positive SARS-CoV-2 PCR test fell between March and December 2020. Cells had half their medium changed to IL-2 medium on days 3 and 7. Note on this clone: What it binds is not known.

The V end lost 2 bases, the J end lost 9 bases, and 10 bases lay between the germline ends. Germline CDR1 and CDR2: MRHNA and SNTAGT. This CDR3 has 12 residues. Study findings and constraints: Pronounced clonal contraction occurred in clones induced by infection and by vaccine late after vaccination. Convalescent patients were scarce in the study, and it lacked early post-infection timepoints.

Measured with immunoSEQ multiplex PCR; TCRdb has only the in-frame clones, and not every one. This table has about 19,000 clones, approximately 74% appearing once. Specimen: CD4+ T cells from PBMCs cultured with SARS-CoV-2 spike peptides, collected before COVID-19 vaccination. The V gene is TRBV6-4, the J gene TRBJ2-5; tentative D call: TRBD2 (6 bases). The clonotype comes from a human donor who had a prior SARS-CoV-2 infection. CDR3 region: CASSDPDYPQYF. CDR3 nucleotides: TGTGCCAGCAGTGACCCGGACTACCCCCAGTACTTC.